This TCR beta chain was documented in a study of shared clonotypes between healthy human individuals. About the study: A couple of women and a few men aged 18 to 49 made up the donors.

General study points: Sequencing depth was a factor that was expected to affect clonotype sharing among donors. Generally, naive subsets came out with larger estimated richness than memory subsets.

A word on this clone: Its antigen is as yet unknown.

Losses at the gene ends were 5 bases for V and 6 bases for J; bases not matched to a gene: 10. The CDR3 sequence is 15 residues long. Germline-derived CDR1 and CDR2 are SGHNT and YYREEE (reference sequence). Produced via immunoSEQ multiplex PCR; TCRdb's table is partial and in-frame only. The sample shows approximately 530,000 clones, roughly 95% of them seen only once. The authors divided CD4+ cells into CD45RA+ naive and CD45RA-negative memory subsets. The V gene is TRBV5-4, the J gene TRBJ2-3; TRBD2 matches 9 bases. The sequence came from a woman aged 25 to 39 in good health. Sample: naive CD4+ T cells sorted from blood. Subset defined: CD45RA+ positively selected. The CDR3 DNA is TGTGCCAGCAGACCGTCGGGACTAGCAAGGGATACGCAGTATTTT. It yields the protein CASRPSGLARDTQYF.